These T cell receptor beta chains were read from a single sample in a study of blood T cell repertoires in COVID-19. Assay used: immunoSEQ multiplex PCR; TCRdb lists only in-frame clones, some missing. Altogether under 130,000 clones are present, 80% to 90% being singletons, with the ten largest covering approximately 29%. Sequences were obtained from peripheral blood. The receptors here all came from a woman older than 75 with acute or convalescent COVID-19. Both conserved end residues are part of each CDR3.

V	CDR3
TRBV10-3	CAISRVVNTEAFF
TRBV19	CASRRQPYGYTF
TRBV2	CASSGDRGTYGYTF
TRBV30	CAWKDRGRNQPQHF
TRBV11-2	CASSFERGGGETQYF
TRBV27	CASSAQGPLYF
TRBV15	CATRGREAEKLFF
TRBV4-1	CASSQDPGNEQFF
TRBV5-1	CASSRGQLTGATNTGELFF
TRBV9	CASSVVEGVEAFF
TRBV2	CASSEDDRFYEQYF
TRBV7-9	CASSFGDRRLSGANVLTF
TRBV19	CASSMIGQAEAFF
TRBV5-1	CASSLVAASSYNEQFF
TRBV7-9	CASSTGQGRGKNIQYF
TRBV5-1	CASSGAGNTIYF
TRBV6-5	CASRTDRVAEQFF
TRBV10-3	CAITPQGVGTEAFF
TRBV10-3	CAISARENTEAFF
TRBV24-1	CATSDRGLAGTYNEQFF
TRBV4-3	CASSQAPGYQPQHF
TRBV2	CASSGTSETDTQYF
TRBV18	CASSPPIQVRQYF
TRBV28	CASSDRRGFYNSPLHF
TRBV5-1	CASSLKTSGGSGTDTQYF
TRBV28	CASSVRDTVAKNIQYF
TRBV28	CASSSVPTNQPQHF